The T cell receptor (beta chain) described here comes from a study of cytomegalovirus exposure and HLA in healthy donors. For the study at large: The platform used for the 120 or so validation repertoires matched that of the 600 to 800 first-cohort repertoires, a later analysis reported. Study-wide points: Researchers catalogued about 150 TCR beta chains as cytomegalovirus-associated.

After removal of 0 bases from V and 4 bases from J, the junction contained 8 bases not matched to a gene. CDR3 length: 16 residues. CDR1 is ENHRY and CDR2 is SYGVKD in the germline V gene. Method: immunoSEQ multiplex PCR; TCRdb's copy keeps in-frame clones and lacks some. The sample consists of some 130,000 clones, 85% to 90% of them appearing once. Note on this clone: Its antigen is unidentified.

The TCR was taken from a young woman in good health and CMV-seronegative. The sequencing input was PBMCs. V gene TRBV10-3 combines with J gene TRBJ2-7; 8 bases are a match to TRBD1. CDR3 nucleotides: TGTGCCATCAGTGAGTCGCAGGGGGCCGGGGGTTACGAGCAGTACTTC. Translation: CAISESQGAGGYEQYF.